This passage covers 17 T cell receptor beta chains from one sample sequenced in a study of blood T cell repertoires in COVID-19 (TCRdb year 2020). The library was prepared using the immunoSEQ multiplex PCR assay. TCRdb limited this immuneACCESS table to in-frame rearrangements with V and J called. A share of clones is missing; checked studies link under half to unresolved V genes, and the rest is unexplained. Within this sample are about 74,000 clones, with more than 75% of them counted one time only. The ten largest clones represent 29% of the sample. The specimen was peripheral blood. The origin of the receptors is a woman aged 80 or over with active or convalescent COVID-19.

This clone was detected a few times. The CDR3 DNA sequence: TGTGCCAGCAGCCGCGAAGCGTGGGGGCAGGACACCTTC. This translates into CASSREAWGQDTF. This chain links TRBV7-9 with TRBJ1-2; D may be TRBD1 (6 bases). The CDR3 is 13 residues long. Per germline, CDR1 SEHNR and CDR2 FQNEAQ (reference sequence). Trimming stripped 5 bases from V and 12 bases from J, with 19 bases between.

The rearrangement uses TRBV2 and TRBJ2-1, with 8 bases fitting TRBD2. This CDR3 has 15 amino acids. Germline V gene lookup returns CDR1 SNHLY and CDR2 FYNNEI. Losses at the gene ends were 3 bases for V and 7 bases for J; bases not matched to a gene: 8. CDR3 DNA: TGTGCCAGCAGTGATCCCCGGGGGGGGCTAAATGAGCAGTTCTTC. It translates to CASSDPRGGLNEQFF.

The V call is TRBV6-5, the J call TRBJ1-2; D is unclear. The germline CDR1 and CDR2 sequences are MNHEY and SVGAGI. V lost 5 bases and J lost 4, with 17 bases in between. This CDR3 is built from 15 residues. The CDR3 is CASSRGGETSYGYTF. As DNA, the CDR3 is TGTGCCAGCAGTAGAGGCGGGGAAACTTCCTATGGCTACACCTTC.

This chain links TRBV3-1 (or the pseudogene TRBV3-2) with TRBJ1-1, with D possibly being TRBD1 (5 bases). Germline values: CDR1 LGHDT, CDR2 YNNKEL (reference sequence). The CDR3 has 14 amino acids. Trimming took off 7 bases at V and 3 bases at J, with 15 bases between the two ends. Here the CDR3 reads CASTPGGVYTEAFF. CDR3 sequence (DNA): TGTGCCAGCACACCGGGGGGGGTTTACACTGAAGCTTTCTTT.

The chain uses TRBV4-2 and TRBJ2-3; 8 nucleotides align to TRBD2. V trimming: 1 base; J trimming: 2 bases; junction bases outside the gene matches: 2. Germline V CDR1 and CDR2: LGHNA, YNFKEQ. The CDR3 loop spans 15 amino acids. Here the CDR3 reads CASSQVAGYTDTQYF. The CDR3 DNA reads as TGTGCCAGCAGCCAAGTAGCGGGGTACACAGATACGCAGTATTTT.

V is TRBV10-3 and J is TRBJ2-7; the match to TRBD1 covers 9 bases. The CDR3 has 14 residues. The germline V gene encodes CDR1 ENHRY and CDR2 SYGVKD. J gave up 2 bases and V 4 bases, and 3 bases lay outside the gene matches. For the CDR3, the DNA is TGTGCCATCAGTGGAGACAGGGGGGCCTACGAGCAGTACTTC. Protein product: CAISGDRGAYEQYF.

The CDR3 nucleotides are TGTGCCACCACTGGACAGGGGGCGGTAATGGCCAAAAACATTCAGTACTTC. Translating gives CATTGQGAVMAKNIQYF. This chain links TRBV15 with TRBJ2-4, with TRBD1 matching over 11 bases. The CDR3 is made up of 17 amino acids. With V trimmed by 7 bases and J by 1 base, 9 bases remained unmatched. Per the germline V gene, CDR1 is LNHNV and CDR2 is YYDKDF (reference sequence). The complete variable domain, with remaining parts taken from reference TRBV15 and TRBJ2-4, reads DAMVIQNPRYQVTQFGKPVTLSCSQTLNHNVMYWYQQKSSQAPKLLFHYYDKDFNNEADTPDNFQSRRPNTSFCFLDIRSPGLGDTAMYLCATTGQGAVMAKNIQYFGAGTRLSVL.

The V call is TRBV24-1, the J call TRBJ2-1; 9 bases are a match to TRBD1. CDR1 and CDR2 (germline): KGHDR, SFDVKD. Trimming at V came to 8 bases and at J to 7 bases, leaving 11 bases not matched to a gene. The CDR3 runs to 15 residues. The CDR3 reads CATTAGTGSTNEQFF. In DNA form, the CDR3 reads TGTGCCACCACCGCCGGGACAGGGAGTACGAATGAGCAGTTCTTC.

This chain uses TRBV27 with TRBJ1-1; 7 nucleotides align to TRBD1. J lost 7 bases, V lost 3 bases, and 11 bases had no gene match. CDR1 is MNHEY, CDR2 SMNVEV, per germline (reference sequence). This CDR3 comprises 15 residues. The CDR3 is CASSFTDRLELEAFF. The DNA of the CDR3 is TGTGCCAGCAGTTTCACGGACAGGCTTGAACTTGAAGCTTTCTTT.

For the CDR3, the DNA is TGTGCCAGCAGTCCGACGACAGGGTTAGGAAGCAATCAGCCCCAGCATTTT. Its protein product is CASSPTTGLGSNQPQHF. This chain links TRBV6-6 with TRBJ1-5; 7 bases match TRBD1. Germline CDR1 MNHNY, CDR2 SVGAGI (reference sequence). This CDR3 has 17 residues. V trimming: 5 bases; J trimming: 1 base; junction bases outside the gene matches: 11.

CDR3 in DNA: TGTGCCAGCAGTTTTTGGCAGGGGGAGGGCTACACCTTC. The encoded protein is CASSFWQGEGYTF. The chain joins TRBV27 to TRBJ1-2; 7 nucleotides align to TRBD1. The J segment lost 8 bases and the V segment lost 3 bases, leaving 6 bases of the junction unmatched. CDR1 is MNHEY and CDR2 is SMNVEV in the germline V gene (reference sequence). The CDR3 extends over 13 amino acids.

The chain has TRBV11-3 and TRBJ2-3; TRBD2 is a possible D gene (5 bases). Germline lookup yields CDR1 SGHNT and CDR2 YENEEA. The CDR3 runs to 15 residues. Trimming left V 1 base short and J 4 bases short, with 12 bases between. The CDR3: CASSLGELNADTQYF. CDR3 in DNA: TGTGCCAGCAGCTTAGGGGAGTTGAACGCAGATACGCAGTATTTT.

The chain is built from TRBV20-1 and TRBJ2-7; unclear D gene. CDR3 size: 12 residues. Germline loops: CDR1 DFQATT, CDR2 SNEGSKA (reference sequence). Trimming took 3 bases from V and 6 from J, leaving 12 bases between them. CDR3 loop: CSASFSLGEQYF. The CDR3, as DNA: TGCAGTGCTAGTTTCTCTCTCGGCGAGCAGTACTTC.

This clone has only a few counts. J is TRBJ2-3 and V is TRBV25-1, with D tentatively TRBD2 (5 bases). Per the germline V gene, CDR1 is MGHDK and CDR2 is SYGVNS. V was clipped by 8 bases and J by 7 bases, with 16 bases between them. The CDR3 has 13 amino acids. In nucleotides, the CDR3 is TGTGCCAGCGGCAGCGGAATTCGGCATACGCAGTATTTT. It translates to CASGSGIRHTQYF.

The V and J genes are TRBV19 and TRBJ2-6, with a weak D call TRBD2 (5 bases). Trimming left V 0 bases short and J 15 bases short, with 15 bases between. Per the germline V gene, CDR1 is LNHDA and CDR2 is SQIVND (reference sequence). CDR3 length: 14 amino acids. The CDR3 reads CASSIDREGMDLTF. In nucleotides, the CDR3 is TGTGCCAGTAGTATAGACCGGGAAGGAATGGACCTGACTTTC.

The chain links TRBV2 to TRBJ1-2; D is uncertain. The V end lost 3 bases, the J end lost 1 base, and 6 bases lay between the germline ends. Germline lookup yields CDR1 SNHLY and CDR2 FYNNEI. The CDR3 runs 13 residues. The CDR3 is CASSEGSNYGYTF. The CDR3 DNA is TGTGCCAGCAGTGAGGGCAGTAACTATGGCTACACCTTC. Using reference TRBV2 and TRBJ1-2 for the parts outside the CDR3, the full variable domain is EPEVTQTPSHQVTQMGQEVILRCVPISNHLYFYWYRQILGQKVEFLVSFYNNEISEKSEIFDDQFSVERPDGSNFTLKIRSTKLEDSAMYFCASSEGSNYGYTFGSGTRLTVV.

The chain uses TRBV2 and TRBJ1-5; D is ambiguous. The germline V gene has CDR1 SNHLY and CDR2 FYNNEI. The CDR3 sequence is 15 residues long. Trimming left V 4 bases short and J 0 bases short, with 10 bases between. CDR3 DNA sequence: TGTGCCAGCAGTGCGGAGAATTATAGCAATCAGCCCCAGCATTTT. Translated, it gives CASSAENYSNQPQHF.